This T cell receptor (beta chain) comes out of a study of CD8 T cells in ankylosing spondylitis. This clonotype was picked up a small number of times. Its antigen is still unknown. Broader study findings: In synovial fluid and blood from reactive arthritis, some motif variants were previously reported. Seemingly distinctive of ankylosing spondylitis blood was a TCR beta motif formed by eight highly homologous variants. Disease-linked clones reportedly showed significant enrichment in matched ankylosing spondylitis synovial fluid.

Generation of TCR beta libraries employed quantitative 5'-RACE incorporating molecular barcodes. TCRdb ran MiXCR on the 5' RACE reads and lists one entry per CDR3 protein. Of around 440,000 distinct CDR3 sequences in the sample, approximately 17% are singletons; the top ten hold under 1.2%. V lost 4 bases and J lost 2; bases outside the gene matches: 8. The CDR3 covers 16 residues. CDR1 and CDR2 (germline): SGHRS, YFSETQ. The V call is TRBV5-1, the J call TRBJ2-1; 8 nucleotides match TRBD1. The TCR comes from a male donor with ankylosing spondylitis. The sample was blood, either unsorted or a sorted T cell fraction (not recorded which). The CDR3 coding sequence is TGCGCCAGCAGCCCCGCCAGGACAGGGACCTACAATGAGCAGTTCTTC. It is translated as CASSPARTGTYNEQFF.